In its sample, the clone carrying this T cell receptor beta chain was seen many times. Its antigen is currently unknown. No cell sorting was done before RNA was extracted from the tissue. The normal lung tissue was taken more than 3 cm from the tumor edge. Newly diagnosed lung cancer patients had thoracic surgery in China, August–late 2014, without prior chemotherapy. TCRbeta libraries were built with three rounds of nested PCR, modified from ARM-PCR. TCRdb fed the multiplex PCR reads into MiXCR, producing one record per CDR3 protein. Among some 100,000 distinct CDR3 sequences, 60% to 80% were seen once, and the ten largest hold 15% to 20%. The data stem from a study of tumor and adjacent non-tumor tissue in lung cancer. Study-wide findings and caveats: Tumor repertoires had a smaller top 100 clone share than normal lung.

The source material was distant non-tumor lung tissue. The sequence derives from a man aged 55 to 69 with non-small cell lung cancer.

The CDR3 sequence: CASSLDPSGRAQETQYF. Written as DNA, the CDR3 is TGTGCCAGCAGCTTGGACCCTAGCGGGAGGGCCCAAGAGACCCAGTACTTC. This sequence joins TRBV5-4 and TRBJ2-5; 12 bases agree with TRBD2. V lost 0 bases, J lost 1 base, and 4 bases stayed unmatched. Germline CDR1 is SGHNT and CDR2 is YYREEE (reference sequence). This CDR3 is 17 amino acids long. The variable domain in full, with the rest retrieved from reference TRBV5-4 and TRBJ2-5, is ETGVTQSPTHLIKTRGQQVTLRCSSQSGHNTVSWYQQALGQGPQFIFQYYREEENGRGNFPPRFSGLQFPNYSSELNVNALELDDSALYLCASSLDPSGRAQETQYFGPGTRLLVL.